This TCR beta chain is from a study of T cell responses to AZD1222 COVID-19 vaccine. Germline CDR1 and CDR2: MDHEN and SYDVKM. The CDR3 is 15 residues long. V gave up 6 bases and J gave up 3 bases, with 15 bases separating them. This table comes from immunoSEQ multiplex PCR, and its TCRdb copy is limited to in-frame clones, with some not included. The table lists about 48,000 clones, around nine tenths of them singletons, with about 5% in the top ten. Study-level results: Along spike, vaccine-associated CD4 TCRs were found throughout, with dominance at 160-218 and 743-854. Following two doses of AZD1222, Spike-specific TCR breadth and depth rose. The study identified only five or six AZD1222 recipients as seropositive at baseline.

As regards this clone: Its specificity is unknown.

This TCR came from an adult who received the AZD1222 COVID-19 vaccine. The sample consisted of peripheral blood, taken 28 days after the second AZD1222 dose. The chain is built from TRBV28 and TRBJ1-5, with D possibly being TRBD1 (5 bases). The CDR3 region is CASSSDSSLNQPQHF. The DNA for the CDR3 is TGTGCCAGCAGCTCAGACAGCTCCCTCAATCAGCCCCAGCATTTT.